One sample yielded the 13 T cell receptor beta chains listed below, sequenced in a study of blood T cell repertoires in COVID-19. Sequencing used immunoSEQ multiplex PCR; TCRdb keeps in-frame clones, though not all of them. The sample includes a few hundred thousand clones, roughly nine tenths of them seen just once. The sequenced material came from PBMCs or T cells enriched from blood (not recorded which). The receptors here all came from an older woman who had recovered from COVID-19.

The V call is TRBV28, the J call TRBJ2-7, with D maybe TRBD1 (5 bases). V gave up 2 bases and J gave up 4 bases, with 15 bases separating them. This CDR3 is built from 15 residues. Looked up from germline, CDR1 is MDHEN and CDR2 is SYDVKM. The CDR3, as DNA: TGTGCCAGCAGTTTACCCGACAGCCCGCTTTACGAGCAGTACTTC. Its protein is CASSLPDSPLYEQYF.

This chain joins TRBV7-9 and TRBJ2-7; D is unclear. V was trimmed by 3 bases and J by 2 bases, leaving 23 bases between them. The CDR3 consists of 18 residues. Germline-derived CDR1 and CDR2 are SEHNR and FQNEAQ (reference sequence). CDR3 DNA: TGTGCCAGCAGCTTTTTTGGGTGGTTTGAGGCACGCACCTACGAGCAGTACTTC. Its translation: CASSFFGWFEARTYEQYF.

The chain is built from TRBV27 and TRBJ2-1; D call uncertain. The CDR3 sequence is 12 residues long. The V end was cut by 4 bases, the J end by 6 bases, with 7 bases between. Looked up from germline, CDR1 is MNHEY and CDR2 is SMNVEV (reference sequence). CDR3 region: CASSSLSNEQFF. CDR3 nucleotides: TGTGCCAGCAGTTCCCTATCCAATGAGCAGTTCTTC.

V and J are TRBV5-1 and TRBJ1-4, with D perhaps TRBD1 (5 bases). CDR1 is SGHRS and CDR2 is YFSETQ in the germline V gene. Trimming removed 2 bases from V and 7 bases from J, with 12 bases in between. The CDR3 spans 14 residues. This CDR3 reads CASSFPREGEKLFF. CDR3 DNA: TGCGCCAGCAGCTTCCCCAGGGAGGGTGAAAAACTGTTTTTT.

This sequence joins TRBV19 and TRBJ1-1; D is perhaps TRBD1 (6 bases). Trimming removed 7 bases at V and 0 bases at J, with 15 bases between. CDR1 is LNHDA and CDR2 is SQIVND in the germline V gene (reference sequence). The CDR3 length is 15 residues. CDR3 region: CASIPGHSMNTEAFF. CDR3 nucleotides: TGTGCCAGTATTCCGGGACACAGCATGAACACTGAAGCTTTCTTT.

The V gene is TRBV24-1, the J gene TRBJ2-1; 9 bases align to TRBD1. CDR1 is KGHDR, CDR2 SFDVKD, per germline. After removal of 3 bases from V and 9 bases from J, the junction contained 11 bases not matched to a gene. The CDR3 runs to 16 residues. The CDR3 sequence: CATSDMGQGGVGEQFF. The DNA for the CDR3 is TGTGCCACCAGTGATATGGGACAGGGAGGGGTAGGTGAGCAGTTCTTC.

The gene calls are TRBV11-2 and TRBJ2-4, with D possibly matching TRBD2 (5 bases). V lost 2 bases, J lost 8 bases, and 7 bases lay in between. The CDR3 is made up of 12 amino acids. Germline V gene data show CDR1 as SGHAT and CDR2 as FQNNGV. The CDR3 region has the DNA TGTGCCAGCAGCTTATCCGGGGACATTCAGTACTTC. Amino acids: CASSLSGDIQYF. Full variable domain (missing parts from reference TRBV11-2 and TRBJ2-4): EAGVAQSPRYKIIEKRQSVAFWCNPISGHATLYWYQQILGQGPKLLIQFQNNGVVDDSQLPKDRFSAERLKGVDSTLKIQPAKLEDSAVYLCASSLSGDIQYFGAGTRLSVL.

The rearrangement joins TRBV18 to TRBJ2-7; 9 nucleotides agree with TRBD2. The CDR3 contains 16 residues. Germline V CDR1 and CDR2: KGHSH, LQKENI. The V segment lost 6 bases and the J segment 7 bases; nucleotides outside the gene matches: 16. CDR3 sequence: CASSPLRGGRALEQYF. The CDR3 DNA follows: TGTGCCAGCTCCCCGTTAAGGGGCGGGAGGGCCCTAGAGCAGTACTTC. Full variable domain (remainder filled in from reference TRBV18 and TRBJ2-7): NAGVMQNPRHLVRRRGQEARLRCSPMKGHSHVYWYRQLPEEGLKFMVYLQKENIIDESGMPKERFSAEFPKEGPSILRIQQVVRGDSAAYFCASSPLRGGRALEQYFGPGTRLTVT.

This clone was observed once. The chain links TRBV11-1 to TRBJ1-6; no clear D gene. The CDR3 runs to 15 residues. The germline V gene encodes CDR1 SGHAT and CDR2 FQDESV (reference sequence). The V end lost 2 bases, the J end lost 0 bases, and 5 bases lay between the germline ends. DNA of the CDR3: TGTGCCAGCAGCTTATTATACTCCTATAATTCACCCCTCCACTTT. This encodes CASSLLYSYNSPLHF.

The chain recombines TRBV6-5 with TRBJ2-7, with D possibly being TRBD1 (6 bases). Germline V gene data show CDR1 as MNHEY and CDR2 as SVGAGI. This CDR3 comprises 15 residues. The ends were cut back, 2 bases at V and 6 bases at J, with 17 bases in the middle. The CDR3 region has the DNA TGTGCCAGCAGTTACCGTCCAGGGGTGATGACCGAGCAGTACTTC. Its translation: CASSYRPGVMTEQYF.

The rearrangement uses TRBV5-1 and TRBJ1-4; D remains ambiguous. CDR3 length: 16 amino acids. The germline gives CDR1 SGHRS, CDR2 YFSETQ. Trimming removed 2 bases at V and 4 bases at J, with 15 bases between. This chain's CDR3 is CASSLHKQTGNEKLFF. In DNA form, the CDR3 reads TGCGCCAGCAGCTTACACAAACAGACCGGTAATGAAAAACTGTTTTTT. Full variable domain (outside the CDR3, taken from reference TRBV5-1 and TRBJ1-4): KAGVTQTPRYLIKTRGQQVTLSCSPISGHRSVSWYQQTPGQGLQFLFEYFSETQRNKGNFPGRFSGRQFSNSRSEMNVSTLELGDSALYLCASSLHKQTGNEKLFFGSGTQLSVL.

The chain couples TRBV5-1 to TRBJ2-6; D remains unclear. The ends were cut back, 4 bases at V and 0 bases at J, with 11 bases in the middle. The CDR3 has 16 amino acids. The germline V gene has CDR1 SGHRS and CDR2 YFSETQ. The CDR3 spells CASSVPVSSGANVLTF. The CDR3 coding sequence is TGCGCCAGCAGCGTTCCGGTAAGCTCTGGGGCCAACGTCCTGACTTTC.

The J gene is TRBJ1-2, the V gene TRBV7-9; D gene ambiguous. This CDR3 region has 12 residues. In germline, CDR1 is SEHNR, CDR2 FQNEAQ (reference sequence). V was clipped by 6 bases and J by 7 bases, with 12 bases between them. CDR3 protein: CASRLPSGGYTF. In DNA, the CDR3 is TGTGCCAGCAGGCTCCCCTCGGGTGGCTACACCTTC. Combining the CDR3 with reference TRBV7-9 and TRBJ1-2 gives the whole variable domain DTGVSQNPRHKITKRGQNVTFRCDPISEHNRLYWYRQTLGQGPEFLTYFQNEAQLEKSRLLSDRFSAERPKGSFSTLEIQRTEQGDSAMYLCASRLPSGGYTFGSGTRLTVV.